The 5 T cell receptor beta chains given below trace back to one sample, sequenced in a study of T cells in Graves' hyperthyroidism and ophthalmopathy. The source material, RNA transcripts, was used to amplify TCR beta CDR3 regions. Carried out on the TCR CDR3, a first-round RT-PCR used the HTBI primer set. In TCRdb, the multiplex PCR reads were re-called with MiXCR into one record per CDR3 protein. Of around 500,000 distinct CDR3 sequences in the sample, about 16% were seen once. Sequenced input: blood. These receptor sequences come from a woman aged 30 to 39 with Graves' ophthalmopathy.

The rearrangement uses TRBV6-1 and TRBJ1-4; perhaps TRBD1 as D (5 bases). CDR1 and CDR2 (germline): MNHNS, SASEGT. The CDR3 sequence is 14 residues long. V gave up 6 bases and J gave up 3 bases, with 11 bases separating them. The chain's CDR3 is CASSPGFANEKLFF. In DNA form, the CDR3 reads TGTGCCAGCAGCCCAGGGTTCGCTAATGAAAAACTGTTTTTT.

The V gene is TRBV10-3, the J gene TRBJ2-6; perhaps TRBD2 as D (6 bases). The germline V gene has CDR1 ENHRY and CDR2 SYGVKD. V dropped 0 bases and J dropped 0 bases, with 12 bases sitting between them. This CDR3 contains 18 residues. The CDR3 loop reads CAISESKGLISGANVLTF. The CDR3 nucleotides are TGTGCCATCAGTGAGTCGAAGGGACTGATCTCTGGGGCCAACGTCCTGACTTTC.

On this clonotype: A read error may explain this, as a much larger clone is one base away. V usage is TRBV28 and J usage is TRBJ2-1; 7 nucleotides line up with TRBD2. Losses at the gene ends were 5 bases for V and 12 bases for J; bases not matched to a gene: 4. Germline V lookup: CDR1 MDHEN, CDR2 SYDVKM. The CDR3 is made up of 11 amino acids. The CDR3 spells CASSERGAQFF. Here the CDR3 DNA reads TGTGCCAGCAGTGAGCGGGGAGCGCAGTTCTTC.

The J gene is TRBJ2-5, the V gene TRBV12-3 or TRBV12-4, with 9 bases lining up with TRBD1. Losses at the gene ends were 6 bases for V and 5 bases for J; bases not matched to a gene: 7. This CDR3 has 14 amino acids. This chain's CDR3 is CASRIGQGSETQYF. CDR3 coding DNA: TGTGCCAGCAGGATAGGACAGGGGTCGGAGACCCAGTACTTC.

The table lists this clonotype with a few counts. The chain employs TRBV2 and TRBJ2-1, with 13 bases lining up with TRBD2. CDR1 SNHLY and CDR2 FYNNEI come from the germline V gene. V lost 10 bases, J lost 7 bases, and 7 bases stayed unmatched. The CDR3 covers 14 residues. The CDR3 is CAKRTSGSFNEQFF. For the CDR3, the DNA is TGTGCCAAACGGACTAGCGGGAGTTTTAATGAGCAGTTCTTC.